Below are 24 T cell receptor beta chains sequenced from a single sample in a study of cytomegalovirus exposure and HLA in healthy donors (dated by TCRdb to the late 2010s). To prepare the library, the immunoSEQ multiplex PCR assay was applied. For the multiplex PCR, a mixture combining 60 forward primers for TCR Vbeta segments and 13 reverse primers for TCR Jbeta segments was used. The table comes from immuneACCESS by way of TCRdb, which keeps in-frame sequences with V and J called. Part of the clones is missing from these tables; in studies checked, under half for an unresolved V gene and the rest for unknown reasons. For this sample the table gives about 190,000 clones, of which about 90% were detected only once. Roughly 1.3% of the sample lies in the top ten. The specimen sequenced was PBMCs. Every receptor here comes from a man aged 25 to 40 in good health and CMV-seronegative.

On this clone: This CDR3 is also generated by other DNA sequences in the sample. The J gene is TRBJ1-1, the V gene TRBV15, with a tentative D call TRBD1 (6 bases). From germline, CDR1 is LNHNV and CDR2 YYDKDF (reference sequence). The V and J ends lost 3 bases and 2 bases respectively, with 13 bases between them. The CDR3 loop spans 15 amino acids. CDR3 nucleotides: TGTGCCACCAGCAGGACAGGACAGTCCAACACTGAAGCTTTCTTT. Amino acids: CATSRTGQSNTEAFF.

The rearrangement joins TRBV7-9 to TRBJ2-7, with a possible D match to TRBD2 (5 bases). The CDR3 covers 14 residues. With 10 bases removed from V and 7 bases from J, the gap between germline ends came to 23 bases. Germline lookup yields CDR1 SEHNR and CDR2 FQNEAQ (reference sequence). CDR3 amino acids: CATLSQREHGEQYF. The CDR3 DNA reads as TGTGCCACCCTGAGCCAGAGGGAACACGGTGAGCAGTACTTC.

This sequence joins TRBV7-5 and TRBJ2-5; TRBD1, the table's D call, lacks a check against the DNA. TRBV7-5 is a pseudogene. The CDR3 spans 14 residues. CDR3 region: CARSLRQGGETQYF. CDR3 nucleotide sequence: TGTGCCAGAAGCCTCAGGCAGGGGGGAGAGACCCAGTACTTC.

This rearrangement joins TRBV28 to TRBJ1-3, with D unresolved. V lost 6 bases to trimming and J lost 0 bases, with 9 bases between them. This CDR3 is built from 14 residues. Germline lookup yields CDR1 MDHEN and CDR2 SYDVKM. CDR3 loop: CASSPEVSGNTIYF. The CDR3 coding sequence is TGTGCCAGCAGCCCAGAAGTCTCTGGAAACACCATATATTTT.

The rearrangement links TRBV30 to TRBJ2-5; 11 nucleotides line up with TRBD1. The V gene's germline CDR1 is GTSNPN and CDR2 SVGIG (reference sequence). The CDR3 sequence is 14 residues long. With 3 bases clipped from V and 7 bases from J, the junction kept 7 bases outside the gene matches. The CDR3, as DNA: TGTGCCTGGAGGGACGGGACAGGGGGTTTGACCCAGTACTTC. Amino acid sequence: CAWRDGTGGLTQYF.

V gene TRBV28 combines with J gene TRBJ1-5; 7 bases align to TRBD1. Germline V gene data show CDR1 as MDHEN and CDR2 as SYDVKM. The trim removed 6 bases at V and 3 bases at J, leaving 5 bases unmatched. The CDR3 contains 14 residues. CDR3 sequence reads: CASRLGGDNQPQHF. In DNA, the CDR3 is TGTGCCAGCAGACTAGGGGGCGACAATCAGCCCCAGCATTTT.

This sequence joins TRBV4-1 and TRBJ2-3, with TRBD2 identical over 8 bases. CDR1 and CDR2 (germline): MGHRA, YSYEKL. The CDR3 has 16 residues. V shed 4 bases and J 3 bases; nucleotides not matched to a gene: 9. The CDR3 here is CASSLSLAGRTDTQYF. CDR3 nucleotides: TGCGCCAGCAGCCTCTCCTTAGCGGGAAGAACAGATACGCAGTATTTT.

The chain employs TRBV5-1 and TRBJ1-1; D is perhaps TRBD1 (6 bases). The CDR3 is made up of 14 amino acids. With 1 base removed from V and 5 bases from J, the gap between germline ends came to 12 bases. The germline V gene encodes CDR1 SGHRS and CDR2 YFSETQ. CDR3 sequence: CASSLTGRGTEAFF. The CDR3 DNA reads TGCGCCAGCAGCTTGACAGGGAGGGGGACTGAAGCTTTCTTT.

This chain uses TRBV4-2 with TRBJ2-3; the D gene is possibly TRBD2 (5 bases). This CDR3 spans 16 amino acids. V was cut by 4 bases and J by 4 bases, with 18 bases left in between. Per the germline V gene, CDR1 is LGHNA and CDR2 is YNFKEQ. DNA of the CDR3: TGTGCCAGCAGCCCCGACCCCTCAAGGCGGGCAGATACGCAGTATTTT. It translates to CASSPDPSRRADTQYF.

The chain is built from TRBV11-3 and TRBJ2-4; D possibly corresponds to TRBD2 (6 bases). CDR1 is SGHNT and CDR2 is YENEEA in the germline V gene. V was clipped by 3 bases and J by 6 bases, with 9 bases between them. The CDR3 is 13 amino acids. The CDR3: CASSLGGGNIQYF. In DNA form, the CDR3 reads TGTGCCAGCAGCTTGGGGGGTGGAAACATTCAGTACTTC.

The rearrangement links TRBV2 to TRBJ1-1; D perhaps matches TRBD1 (5 bases). The CDR3 loop spans 13 amino acids. Trimming pared 8 bases from V and 1 base from J, leaving 11 bases between. The germline gives CDR1 SNHLY, CDR2 FYNNEI. In nucleotides, the CDR3 is TGTGCCAGCGCAATTCAGGGGAACACTGAAGCTTTCTTT. Protein: CASAIQGNTEAFF.

In the case of this clone: One end of the junction is discordant with germline, which a read error may explain. The chain uses TRBV29-1 and TRBJ2-7, with TRBD1 matching over 7 bases. Germline CDR1 is SQVTM and CDR2 is ANQGSEA. This CDR3 has 9 residues. The CDR3: CEGQHEQYF. The CDR3 DNA reads as TGTGAGGGACAGCACGAGCAGTACTTC.

V usage is TRBV4-3 and J usage is TRBJ2-2; 8 nucleotides match TRBD1. CDR3 size: 16 residues. The germline V gene encodes CDR1 LGHNA and CDR2 YSLEER. The V and J ends lost 1 base and 0 bases, in that order; junction bases with no gene match: 1. CDR3 sequence reads: CASSQGTGPNTGELFF. For the CDR3, the DNA is TGCGCCAGCAGCCAAGGGACAGGGCCGAACACCGGGGAGCTGTTTTTT.

The chain links TRBV25-1 to TRBJ2-1, with 8 bases matching TRBD2. J was trimmed by 4 bases and V by 6 bases; bases with no gene match: 2. CDR1 and CDR2 from the germline V gene are MGHDK and SYGVNS. The CDR3 is made up of 13 amino acids. The CDR3 reads CASSGGAYNEQFF. The DNA for the CDR3 is TGTGCCAGCAGCGGGGGGGCTTACAATGAGCAGTTCTTC.

The genes are TRBV29-1 and TRBJ2-1, with TRBD2 identical over 11 bases. Trimming removed 1 base from V and 4 bases from J; junction bases left unmatched: 15. The CDR3 contains 19 residues. Looked up from germline, CDR1 is SQVTM and CDR2 is ANQGSEA. The CDR3 is CSVEGTSGGLSLAYNEQFF. CDR3 DNA sequence: TGCAGCGTTGAAGGAACTAGCGGGGGACTTTCCCTCGCTTACAATGAGCAGTTCTTC.

V gene TRBV13 combines with J gene TRBJ1-1; TRBD1 agrees at 7 bases. The junction had 9 bases not matched to a gene; V was cut back by 5 bases and J by 0 bases. This CDR3 is 16 amino acids long. Germline CDR1 is PRHDT and CDR2 is FYEKMQ (reference sequence). DNA for the CDR3: TGTGCCAGCAGCCGACAGGGAGGTGCCATGAACACTGAAGCTTTCTTT. Its protein product is CASSRQGGAMNTEAFF. Supplemented by reference TRBV13 and TRBJ1-1, the full variable domain reads AAGVIQSPRHLIKEKRETATLKCYPIPRHDTVYWYQQGPGQDPQFLISFYEKMQSDKGSIPDRFSAQQFSDYHSELNMSSLELGDSALYFCASSRQGGAMNTEAFFGQGTRLTVV.

The genes are TRBV14 and TRBJ1-1, with D possibly being TRBD1 (6 bases). Germline values: CDR1 SGHDN, CDR2 FVKESK. V was trimmed by 2 bases and J by 2 bases, leaving 12 bases between them. The CDR3 sequence is 15 residues long. The CDR3 protein is CASSQNRGANTEAFF. The DNA for the CDR3 is TGTGCCAGCAGCCAAAATCGGGGGGCCAACACTGAAGCTTTCTTT. Full variable domain (remainder filled in from reference TRBV14 and TRBJ1-1): EAGVTQFPSHSVIEKGQTVTLRCDPISGHDNLYWYRRVMGKEIKFLLHFVKESKQDESGMPNNRFLAERTGGTYSTLKVQPAELEDSGVYFCASSQNRGANTEAFFGQGTRLTVV.

This chain joins TRBV6-4 and TRBJ2-1, with D possibly matching TRBD1 (6 bases). CDR1 and CDR2 (germline): MRHNA, SNTAGT. Trimming pared 0 bases from V and 8 bases from J, leaving 17 bases between. The CDR3 contains 16 residues. The CDR3 loop reads CASSDSTAGAGDEQFF. As DNA, the CDR3 is TGTGCCAGCAGTGACTCTACGGCAGGGGCTGGGGATGAGCAGTTCTTC.

The chain combines TRBV6-1 with TRBJ1-1; tentatively, D is TRBD1 (6 bases). Germline assignment: CDR1 MNHNS and CDR2 SASEGT. The CDR3 totals 14 residues. Trimming removed 3 bases from V and 0 bases from J, with 8 bases in between. The DNA for the CDR3 is TGTGCCAGCAGTGAGGACAGAGTGAACACTGAAGCTTTCTTT. It translates to CASSEDRVNTEAFF.

The V and J genes are TRBV19 and TRBJ2-7; D unresolved. CDR3 size: 16 residues. Per germline, CDR1 LNHDA and CDR2 SQIVND (reference sequence). V gave up 3 bases and J gave up 2 bases, with 17 bases separating them. The CDR3 here is CASSISQARTPYEQYF. CDR3 DNA: TGTGCCAGTAGTATCTCTCAGGCAAGAACCCCCTACGAGCAGTACTTC.

This clone was seen once. V and J are TRBV19 and TRBJ1-5; 8 bases line up with TRBD1. Losses at the gene ends were 5 bases for V and 4 bases for J; bases not matched to a gene: 7. From germline, CDR1 is LNHDA and CDR2 SQIVND (reference sequence). The CDR3 has 15 amino acids. The CDR3 region has the DNA TGTGCCAGTAGTCTTCTGGGACAGGTGAATCAGCCCCAGCATTTT. Protein sequence: CASSLLGQVNQPQHF.

The V call is TRBV4-3, the J call TRBJ2-7; TRBD1 agrees at 10 bases. CDR3 length: 17 amino acids. V was clipped by 1 base and J by 5 bases; unmatched bases: 11. Looked up from germline, CDR1 is LGHNA and CDR2 is YSLEER. Written as DNA, the CDR3 is TGCGCCAGCAGCCAAGGCCTCGGAGGACAGGGGGACAACGAGCAGTACTTC. This gives the protein CASSQGLGGQGDNEQYF.

The chain links TRBV27 to TRBJ2-1; 7 nucleotides align to TRBD1. Germline V CDR1 and CDR2: MNHEY, SMNVEV (reference sequence). The CDR3 runs 14 residues. The J segment lost 10 bases and the V segment lost 4 bases, leaving 10 bases of the junction unmatched. The CDR3 DNA is TGTGCCAGCAGTTCAGGGACAGCCCGCGGGGAGCAGTTCTTC. Its translation: CASSSGTARGEQFF.

The CDR3 nucleotides read TGTGCCAGCAACGAGGCGGGAGGGATCTACGAGCAGTACTTC. As protein: CASNEAGGIYEQYF. The V call is TRBV7-9, the J call TRBJ2-7, with 9 bases lining up with TRBD2. This CDR3 region has 14 residues. Trimming removed 7 bases from V and 3 bases from J; junction bases left unmatched: 7. CDR1 SEHNR and CDR2 FQNEAQ come from the germline V gene (reference sequence).